A single sample gave rise to the 17 T cell receptor beta chains below, sequenced in a study of cytomegalovirus exposure and HLA in healthy donors (dated by TCRdb to 2016 to 2017). Preparation of the library involved the immunoSEQ multiplex PCR assay. For the multiplex PCR, a mixture combining 60 forward primers for TCR Vbeta segments and 13 reverse primers for TCR Jbeta segments was used. TCRdb took this table from immuneACCESS and kept in-frame rearrangements with V and J called. Such tables lack part of the clones; where checked against another copy, unresolved V genes explain under half of the gap, and the rest is unexplained. In all, the sample holds 60,000 or so clones, and over 65% of those were seen once. Of the sample, about a third falls within the top ten clones. The specimen was PBMCs. The receptors here all came from a man aged 35-49 years in good health and CMV-seropositive.

The chain carries TRBV18 and TRBJ2-2; TRBD1 might be the D (6 bases). The CDR3 sequence is 15 residues long. Trimming removed 3 bases at V and 1 base at J, with 9 bases between. Germline CDR1 is KGHSH and CDR2 is LQKENI. CDR3 sequence (DNA): TGTGCCAGCTCACCTGGGGGCCTGAACACCGGGGAGCTGTTTTTT. The encoded protein is CASSPGGLNTGELFF.

The rearrangement links TRBV29-1 to TRBJ1-1; 8 bases line up with TRBD1. The junction had 6 bases not matched to a gene; V was cut back by 2 bases and J by 4 bases. The germline CDR1 and CDR2 sequences are SQVTM and ANQGSEA. The CDR3 extends over 14 amino acids. The CDR3 region has the DNA TGCAGCGTTGAACAGGGGGCGCAAGGCACTGAAGCTTTCTTT. This translates into CSVEQGAQGTEAFF.

V usage is TRBV10-3 and J usage is TRBJ1-5; 7 positions agree with TRBD1. J lost 6 bases, V lost 4 bases, and 0 bases had no gene match. Germline loops: CDR1 ENHRY, CDR2 SYGVKD. The CDR3 is made up of 12 amino acids. The chain's CDR3 is CAISGDSQPQHF. The CDR3 nucleotides are TGTGCCATCAGTGGGGACAGTCAGCCCCAGCATTTT.

V gene TRBV5-4 combines with J gene TRBJ2-3, with 12 bases lining up with TRBD2. The CDR3 extends over 15 amino acids. Unmatched junction bases numbered 9, after V lost 9 bases and J lost 4 bases. The germline V gene encodes CDR1 SGHNT and CDR2 YYREEE (reference sequence). CDR3 in amino acids: CATGLAGGPSDTQYF. The CDR3 region has the DNA TGTGCCACCGGCCTAGCGGGGGGGCCGTCAGATACGCAGTATTTT.

The chain links TRBV6-6 to TRBJ1-1; 7 bases are shared with TRBD1. The CDR3 loop spans 16 amino acids. CDR1 and CDR2 from the germline V gene are MNHNY and SVGAGI (reference sequence). J was trimmed by 4 bases and V by 2 bases; bases with no gene match: 10. CDR3 in amino acids: CASSYPDREGSTEAFF. The DNA of the CDR3 is TGTGCCAGCAGTTACCCCGACAGGGAAGGGAGCACTGAAGCTTTCTTT.

The rearrangement links TRBV5-6 to TRBJ2-1, with TRBD2 matching over 7 bases. Germline CDR1 reads SGHDT; CDR2 reads YYEEEE. V shed 4 bases and J 6 bases; nucleotides not matched to a gene: 10. The CDR3 consists of 15 residues. CDR3 bases: TGTGCCAGCAGCGATCAACTAGCGACCTCCAATGAGCAGTTCTTC. This codes for CASSDQLATSNEQFF.

This chain connects TRBV6-1 to TRBJ2-3; D is ambiguous. The length of the CDR3 is 14 residues. Deletions cut 3 bases from V and 6 bases from J, with 13 bases between. Germline-derived CDR1 and CDR2 are MNHNS and SASEGT. CDR3 protein: CASSDTTPPDTQYF. CDR3 bases: TGTGCCAGCAGTGACACTACGCCGCCGGATACGCAGTATTTT.

This clone is a singleton in its sample. The chain couples TRBV14 to TRBJ2-1; 9 nucleotides match TRBD1. V lost 1 base, J lost 3 bases, and 4 bases stayed unmatched. This CDR3 has 16 amino acids. The germline V gene encodes CDR1 SGHDN and CDR2 FVKESK. This chain's CDR3 is CASSQAQGANYNEQFF. CDR3 DNA: TGTGCCAGCAGCCAAGCACAGGGGGCAAACTACAATGAGCAGTTCTTC.

J is TRBJ1-4 and V is TRBV10-1; maybe TRBD1 (5 bases). V shed 4 bases and J shed 10 bases, with 13 bases lying between them. The germline CDR1 and CDR2 sequences are WNHNN and SYGVQD (reference sequence). CDR3 length: 13 residues. CDR3 protein: CASSAGLHGKLFF. The CDR3, as DNA: TGCGCCAGCAGTGCAGGGTTGCATGGAAAACTGTTTTTT.

This clone came up a few times. This chain uses TRBV6-1 with TRBJ1-1; no firm D call. V lost 9 bases, J lost 2 bases, and 19 bases lay in between. The CDR3 consists of 15 residues. Per germline, CDR1 MNHNS and CDR2 SASEGT. The CDR3 here is CASTVNARGNTEAFF. The CDR3 DNA is TGTGCCAGTACTGTGAATGCCCGAGGTAACACTGAAGCTTTCTTT.

This clone came up a few times. The rearrangement joins TRBV19 to TRBJ2-7, with TRBD1 matching over 9 bases. V shed 6 bases, J shed 0 bases, and the junction held 6 bases outside the gene matches. CDR3 size: 15 residues. From germline, CDR1 is LNHDA and CDR2 SQIVND (reference sequence). The CDR3: CASRGQGRSSYEQYF. In nucleotides, the CDR3 is TGTGCCAGTAGAGGACAGGGGAGAAGCTCCTACGAGCAGTACTTC.

J is TRBJ1-1 and V is TRBV18, with TRBD1 as a possible D gene (5 bases). Trimming took off 3 bases at V and 9 bases at J, with 14 bases between the two ends. Germline assignment: CDR1 KGHSH and CDR2 LQKENI. The length of the CDR3 is 13 residues. In nucleotides, the CDR3 is TGTGCCAGCTCACCGGGAGGGGCACTGAAAGCTTTCTTT. Protein sequence: CASSPGGALKAFF.

In its sample, this clone was seen once. V is TRBV5-1 and J is TRBJ2-5, with 7 bases lining up with TRBD2. The CDR3 consists of 14 residues. The V gene end was trimmed by 2 bases and the J gene end by 2 bases; junction bases not matched to a gene: 3. Per germline, CDR1 SGHRS and CDR2 YFSETQ. The CDR3 DNA reads as TGCGCCAGCAGCTTAGCGGGGCCTCAAGAGACCCAGTACTTC. Translation: CASSLAGPQETQYF.

J is TRBJ2-7 and V is TRBV6-5; 9 bases map to TRBD2. The CDR3 runs to 15 residues. The V segment lost 1 base and the J segment 6 bases; nucleotides outside the gene matches: 7. Germline CDR1 is MNHEY and CDR2 is SVGAGI. CDR3 nucleotides: TGTGCCAGCAGTTACTGGAATCTAGCGGGGCTCGAGCAGTACTTC. This sequence encodes CASSYWNLAGLEQYF.

The J gene is TRBJ2-3, the V gene TRBV11-3; a possible D gene is TRBD2 (6 bases). The CDR3 has 14 residues. Trimming took off 3 bases at V and 7 bases at J, with 14 bases between the two ends. CDR1 is SGHNT, CDR2 YENEEA, per germline. The CDR3 DNA reads TGTGCCAGCAGCTTGACTAGGGGTCCTAATACGCAGTATTTT. Its protein is CASSLTRGPNTQYF.

Here the CDR3 reads CASIQRGGRYNEQFF. The CDR3 region has the DNA TGTGCCAGCATCCAGCGGGGGGGCCGGTACAATGAGCAGTTCTTC. The rearrangement joins TRBV7-2 to TRBJ2-1; 10 nucleotides match TRBD2. Losses at the gene ends were 7 bases for V and 4 bases for J; bases not matched to a gene: 7. CDR3 length equals 15 residues. Germline CDR1 and CDR2: SGHTA and FQGNSA.

This chain links TRBV4-1 with TRBJ1-1; a weak D match, TRBD1 (5 bases). Trimming pared 1 base from V and 7 bases from J, leaving 16 bases between. Per the germline V gene, CDR1 is MGHRA and CDR2 is YSYEKL. The CDR3 extends over 15 amino acids. CDR3 sequence reads: CASSQVQGQGFEAFF. CDR3 DNA: TGCGCCAGCAGCCAAGTCCAGGGCCAAGGGTTTGAAGCTTTCTTT.